This record covers a single T cell receptor beta chain. Its matching antigen is unknown. The data belong to a study of T cells expressing NK-cell markers. From the 5' RACE reads, TCRdb lists one entry per CDR3 protein and no DNA. Here the sample table reports around 380,000 distinct CDR3 sequences. This CDR3 comprises 11 residues. The germline CDR1 and CDR2 sequences are MNHEY and SVGAGI. Study-wide findings and caveats: A handful of donors showed these clonotypes also leading the CD3+CD56-NKG2C+ fraction. Of the CD8+ T cells in about 6 donors, about 1.0-7.0% belonged to dominant NKG2C+ clonotypes.

This rearrangement joins TRBV6-5 to TRBJ1-1; the TCRdb D gene call, TRBD1, has no DNA to confirm it. This receptor was obtained from a woman between 45 and 60 years old in good health. The sample was blood T cells: a sorted CD56 or NKG2C T cell subset, CD4+ or CD8+ T cells, or bulk PBMC T cells (not recorded which). The CDR3 sequence is CASSRDRVAFF.